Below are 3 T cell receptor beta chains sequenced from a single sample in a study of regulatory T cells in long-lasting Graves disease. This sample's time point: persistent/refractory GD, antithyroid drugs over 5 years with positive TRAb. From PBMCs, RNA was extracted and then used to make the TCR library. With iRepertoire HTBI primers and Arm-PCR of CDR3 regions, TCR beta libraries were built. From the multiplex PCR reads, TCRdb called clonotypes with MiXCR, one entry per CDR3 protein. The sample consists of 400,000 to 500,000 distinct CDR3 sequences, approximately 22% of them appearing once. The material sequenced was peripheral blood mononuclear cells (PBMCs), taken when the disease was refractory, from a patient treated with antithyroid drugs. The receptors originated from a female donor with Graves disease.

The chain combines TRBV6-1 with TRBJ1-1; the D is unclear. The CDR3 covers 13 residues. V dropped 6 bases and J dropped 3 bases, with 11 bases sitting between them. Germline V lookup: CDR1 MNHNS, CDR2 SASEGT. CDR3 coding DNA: TGTGCCAGCAGCCGCGACAAGCACACTGAAGCTTTCTTT. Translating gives CASSRDKHTEAFF.

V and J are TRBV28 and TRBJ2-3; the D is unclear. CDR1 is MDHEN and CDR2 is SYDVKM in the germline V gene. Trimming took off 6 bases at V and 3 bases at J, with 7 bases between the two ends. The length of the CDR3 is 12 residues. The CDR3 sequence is CASSMDTDTQYF. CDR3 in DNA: TGTGCCAGCAGCATGGATACAGATACGCAGTATTTT.

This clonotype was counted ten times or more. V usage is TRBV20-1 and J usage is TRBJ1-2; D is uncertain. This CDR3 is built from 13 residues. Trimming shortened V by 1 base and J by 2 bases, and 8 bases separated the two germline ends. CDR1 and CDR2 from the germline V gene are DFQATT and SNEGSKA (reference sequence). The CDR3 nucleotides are TGCAGTGCTAGAGGGCAGGAGAACTATGGCTACACCTTC. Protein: CSARGQENYGYTF.